This T cell receptor beta chain came from a study of CD8 T cells in ankylosing spondylitis. Study-wide findings and caveats: Significant enrichment of disease-linked clones was reported in matched ankylosing spondylitis synovial fluid. Some of these motif variants have turned up before, in reports on reactive arthritis synovial fluid and blood. A motif of fewer than ten highly homologous TCR beta variants was seen as apparently characteristic of ankylosing spondylitis blood. Clones linked to the disease showed a CD8+ phenotype. They occurred at relatively low frequencies in peripheral blood.

Only a few counts were recorded for this clonotype. Its matching antigen is unknown. The germline V gene has CDR1 MNHNS and CDR2 SASEGT. There are 14 residues in the CDR3. Trimming removed 7 bases from V and 4 bases from J; junction bases left unmatched: 6. In TCRdb, the 5' RACE reads were re-called with MiXCR into one record per CDR3 protein. The data hold around 770,000 distinct CDR3 sequences, with approximately 10% observed a single time. V and J are TRBV6-1 and TRBJ2-7; 11 positions match TRBD2. Specimen: blood, either unsorted or a sorted T cell fraction (not recorded which). The sequence derives from a male donor with ankylosing spondylitis. The CDR3 here is CASNAASGGYEQYF. The CDR3 DNA reads TGTGCCAGCAACGCGGCTAGCGGGGGGTACGAGCAGTACTTC.